This T cell receptor (beta chain) was profiled in a study of breast tumors, draining lymph nodes, adjacent tissues. General observations from the study: Compared with basal-like, luminal-like tumors shared significantly more repertoire with nontumor tissue. Compared with lymph nodes, tumors were less diverse; compared with nontumor tissue, more.

TCRdb reprocessed the multiplex PCR reads with MiXCR, giving one entry per CDR3 protein. In the table there are some 130,000 distinct CDR3 sequences, nearly 20% of which are singletons. CDR1 is SQVTM, CDR2 ANQGSEA, per germline. CDR3 length: 11 amino acids. The junction had 6 bases not matched to a gene; V was cut back by 6 bases and J by 8 bases. This clonotype was counted ten times or more. The antigen is unknown. The lymph nodes were axillary draining lymph nodes from breast cancer patients. The sequenced sample was axillary lymph node tissue. The chain combines TRBV29-1 with TRBJ1-2; 7 bases are a match to TRBD1. This receptor was identified in a female donor with breast cancer. Some clones in this sample may be carry-over from other donors' samples. The DNA of the CDR3 is TGCAGCGTAGGGACAGTCGGGGGCTACACCTTC. It encodes CSVGTVGGYTF.